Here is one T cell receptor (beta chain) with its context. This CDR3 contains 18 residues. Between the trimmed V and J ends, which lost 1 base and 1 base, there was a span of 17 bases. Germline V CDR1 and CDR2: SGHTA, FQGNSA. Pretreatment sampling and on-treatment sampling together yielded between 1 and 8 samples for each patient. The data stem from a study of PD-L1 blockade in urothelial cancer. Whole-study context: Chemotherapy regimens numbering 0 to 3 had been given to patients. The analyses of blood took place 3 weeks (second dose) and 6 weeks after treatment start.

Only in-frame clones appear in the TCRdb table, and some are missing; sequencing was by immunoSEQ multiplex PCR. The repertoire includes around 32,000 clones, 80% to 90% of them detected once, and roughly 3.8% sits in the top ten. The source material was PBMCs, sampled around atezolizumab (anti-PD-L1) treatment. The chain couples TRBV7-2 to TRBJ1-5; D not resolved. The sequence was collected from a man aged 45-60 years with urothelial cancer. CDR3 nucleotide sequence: TGTGCCAGCAGCTTAGTCTGGGCGGGTTTTGGGAGCAATCAGCCCCAGCATTTT. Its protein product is CASSLVWAGFGSNQPQHF.